This entry lists 3 T cell receptor beta chains sequenced from one sample in a study of T cell repertoires in cytomegalovirus infection. TCRdb used MiXCR to reprocess the reads, holding one entry per CDR3 protein. The data show 230,000 or so distinct CDR3 sequences, 15% to 20% seen once. Source material: CD8+ T cells from PBMCs. Receptors originate from a human donor in good health (CMV status not recorded). Some clones in this sample may be carry-over from other donors' samples.

Concerning this clonotype itself: This could be a read error, since a much larger clone is one nucleotide away. V usage is TRBV7-2 and J usage is TRBJ2-1; 8 bases are shared with TRBD2. J was trimmed by 5 bases and V by 1 base; bases with no gene match: 4. This CDR3 region has 15 residues. The germline V gene encodes CDR1 SGHTA and CDR2 FQGNSA. As DNA, the CDR3 is TGTACCAGCAGCTTAGGGGCGGGGGGCGACAATGAGCAGTTCTTC. Its translation is CTSSLGAGGDNEQFF.

The V and J genes are TRBV20-1 and TRBJ1-3; D is unclear. The length of the CDR3 is 12 residues. With 3 bases removed from V and 0 bases from J, the gap between germline ends came to 3 bases. Germline assignment: CDR1 DFQATT and CDR2 SNEGSKA (reference sequence). CDR3: CSASRSGNTIYF. DNA of the CDR3: TGCAGTGCTAGCCGCTCTGGAAACACCATATATTTT.

This clonotype was counted at least ten times. This chain uses TRBV7-2 with TRBJ1-1; D perhaps matches TRBD1 (5 bases). Germline CDR1 reads SGHTA; CDR2 reads FQGNSA. Trimming took off 5 bases at V and 4 bases at J, with 17 bases between the two ends. This CDR3 is 15 amino acids long. The CDR3 DNA reads as TGTGCCAGCAGCGGCGGAGGGGTCTATTCCACTGAAGCTTTCTTT. The encoded protein is CASSGGGVYSTEAFF.